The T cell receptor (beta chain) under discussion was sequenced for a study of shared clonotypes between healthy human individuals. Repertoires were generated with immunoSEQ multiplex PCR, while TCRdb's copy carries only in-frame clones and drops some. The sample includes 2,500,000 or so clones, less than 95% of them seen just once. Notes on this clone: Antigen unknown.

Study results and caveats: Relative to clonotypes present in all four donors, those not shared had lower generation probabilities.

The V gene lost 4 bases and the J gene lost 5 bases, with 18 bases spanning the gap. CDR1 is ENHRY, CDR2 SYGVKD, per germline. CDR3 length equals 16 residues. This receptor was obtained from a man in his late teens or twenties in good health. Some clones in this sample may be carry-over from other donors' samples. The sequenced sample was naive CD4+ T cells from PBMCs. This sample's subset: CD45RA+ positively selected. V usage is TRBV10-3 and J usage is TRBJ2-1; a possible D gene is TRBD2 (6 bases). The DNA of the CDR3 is TGTGCCATCAGTGGGTGGGAGGTCGACCTTAACAATGAGCAGTTCTTC. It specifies CAISGWEVDLNNEQFF.